This T cell receptor (beta chain) was observed in a study of blood T cell repertoires in COVID-19. Method: immunoSEQ multiplex PCR; TCRdb's copy keeps in-frame clones and lacks some. The top ten clones hold 15% to 20% of a sample with 55,000 to 80,000 clones, 75% to 90% of them seen once. This CDR3 is built from 11 residues. V lost 2 bases and J 3 bases, leaving 4 bases between the germline ends. Per the germline V gene, CDR1 is DFQATT and CDR2 is SNEGSKA (reference sequence). The V and J genes are TRBV20-1 and TRBJ1-1; no clear D gene. The source is a woman older than 75 with acute or convalescent COVID-19. The sequenced sample was peripheral blood. CDR3 nucleotides: TGCAGTGCTAGATCGGACACTGAAGCTTTCTTT. This translates into CSARSDTEAFF.